This passage covers 24 T cell receptor beta chains from one sample sequenced in a study of CD8+ T cells in alopecia areata. As the sequencing template, cDNA was produced by extracting RNA and reverse transcribing it. Profiling relied on immunoSEQ multiplex PCR, and the TCRdb table lists in-frame clones only, not all of them. This repertoire shows around 120,000 clones, roughly 55% found once; its top ten account for approximately 5.1%. Treatment: oral pan-JAK inhibitor, 5-10 mg twice daily. The starting material was CD4+ T cells sorted from blood, obtained at week 4, from a patient treated with tofacitinib. Receptors were obtained from a human donor with alopecia areata.

This clone was detected a few times. The rearrangement joins TRBV7-2 to TRBJ2-7; 12 bases align to TRBD2. The germline gives CDR1 SGHTA, CDR2 FQGNSA. V was clipped by 4 bases and J by 3 bases; unmatched bases: 1. This CDR3 has 14 residues. The CDR3 DNA reads as TGTGCCAGCAGCTGGACTAGCGGGGACTACGAGCAGTACTTC. Translated: CASSWTSGDYEQYF.

The V gene is TRBV27, the J gene TRBJ1-2; TRBD1 agrees at 9 bases. The CDR3 runs 15 residues. The V gene end was trimmed by 5 bases and the J gene end by 6 bases; junction bases not matched to a gene: 10. Germline assignment: CDR1 MNHEY and CDR2 SMNVEV (reference sequence). The CDR3 sequence is CASSRPGQGLNGYTF. As DNA, the CDR3 is TGTGCCAGCAGTCGCCCGGGACAGGGTCTTAATGGCTACACCTTC.

The table lists this clone with a few counts. CDR3 loop: CASSWDSGNTGELFF. In DNA, the CDR3 is TGTGCCAGCAGTTGGGACAGTGGGAACACCGGGGAGCTGTTTTTT. The chain uses TRBV5-6 and TRBJ2-2; 7 nucleotides agree with TRBD1. Germline V gene sequence: CDR1 SGHDT, CDR2 YYEEEE. V trimming: 5 bases; J trimming: 1 base; junction bases outside the gene matches: 5. The CDR3 covers 15 residues.

The V gene is TRBV15, the J gene TRBJ1-2, with D hard to call. The V and J ends lost 1 base and 4 bases respectively, with 7 bases between them. The CDR3 sequence is 13 residues long. Germline CDR1 is LNHNV and CDR2 is YYDKDF (reference sequence). This CDR3 is CATSRGASYGYTF. DNA for the CDR3: TGTGCCACCAGCAGAGGGGCAAGCTATGGCTACACCTTC.

V is TRBV7-2 and J is TRBJ2-7, with 11 bases matching TRBD1. The ends lost 4 bases at V and 7 bases at J; junction bases unmatched: 9. This CDR3 comprises 15 residues. CDR1 and CDR2 (germline): SGHTA, FQGNSA. For the CDR3, the DNA is TGTGCCAGCAGCTACACCGGGACAGGGGGTAGAGAGCAGTACTTC. Translated: CASSYTGTGGREQYF.

The chain employs TRBV20-1 and TRBJ1-4; unclear D gene. The germline V gene has CDR1 DFQATT and CDR2 SNEGSKA (reference sequence). Trimming shortened V by 6 bases and J by 8 bases, and 10 bases separated the two germline ends. The CDR3 is made up of 11 amino acids. The CDR3: CSAASREKLFF. The DNA for the CDR3 is TGCAGTGCCGCCTCTCGGGAAAAACTGTTTTTT.

The V call is TRBV15, the J call TRBJ2-7; a weak D match, TRBD2 (6 bases). CDR1 and CDR2 (germline): LNHNV, YYDKDF (reference sequence). CDR3 length equals 13 residues. The V end was cut by 0 bases, the J end by 6 bases, with 9 bases between. The CDR3 sequence: CATSRERDREQYF. The CDR3 region has the DNA TGTGCCACCAGCAGAGAGCGGGATCGCGAGCAGTACTTC.

This clone was observed a few times. The V and J genes are TRBV25-1 and TRBJ1-2; D gene ambiguous. The V end was cut by 1 base, the J end by 6 bases, with 15 bases between. CDR1 is MGHDK, CDR2 SYGVNS, per germline. There are 15 residues in the CDR3. CDR3 sequence: CASSEWGLEGDGYTF. The CDR3 DNA sequence: TGTGCCAGCAGTGAATGGGGTCTAGAAGGAGATGGCTACACCTTC.

A few counts support this clone. In the same sample, other DNA sequences code for this CDR3. CDR3 nucleotide sequence: TGTGCCAGCAGCCGAACGGGGTTGCGCACAGATACGCAGTATTTT. Its translation: CASSRTGLRTDTQYF. The gene calls are TRBV7-3 and TRBJ2-3; D perhaps matches TRBD2 (5 bases). Trimming stripped 5 bases from V and 1 base from J, with 13 bases between. The CDR3 has 15 amino acids. Germline CDR1 reads SGHTA; CDR2 reads FQGTGA.

The genes are TRBV19 and TRBJ2-2; weak D call: TRBD1 (5 bases). Germline V gene sequence: CDR1 LNHDA, CDR2 SQIVND (reference sequence). The CDR3 sequence is 17 residues long. The germline V and J ends were trimmed by 0 bases and 0 bases, with 11 bases remaining between them. The CDR3 nucleotides are TGTGCCAGTAGTATAGATTCTCGGACATCGAACACCGGGGAGCTGTTTTTT. Translation: CASSIDSRTSNTGELFF.

This clone has just a few counts. CDR3 amino acids: CASSFLQRDEQYF. As DNA, the CDR3 is TGTGCCAGCAGCTTTCTCCAGCGCGACGAGCAGTACTTC. The gene calls are TRBV7-3 and TRBJ2-7, with D unclear. Germline CDR1 reads SGHTA; CDR2 reads FQGTGA. This CDR3 contains 13 residues. Trimming removed 3 bases from V and 5 bases from J, with 11 bases in between.

V and J are TRBV19 and TRBJ2-3, with D unclear. Trimming cost V 4 bases and J 4 bases, with 18 bases left between them. The CDR3 contains 16 residues. Germline V lookup: CDR1 LNHDA, CDR2 SQIVND (reference sequence). Here the CDR3 reads CASSNRNNPTADTQYF. CDR3 in DNA: TGTGCCAGTAGTAATCGGAACAACCCGACCGCAGATACGCAGTATTTT.

This clone has a handful of counts. The rearrangement joins TRBV6-1 to TRBJ2-4; a weak D match, TRBD2 (6 bases). The V gene lost 7 bases and the J gene lost 7 bases, with 17 bases spanning the gap. This CDR3 is built from 14 residues. Per germline, CDR1 MNHNS and CDR2 SASEGT. CDR3 in amino acids: CASTEASRGNIQYF. CDR3 bases: TGTGCCAGCACCGAAGCTAGCCGGGGGAACATTCAGTACTTC.

The DNA of the CDR3 is TGCAGTGGTAGCGGGGGAGATGAGCAGTTCTTC. Translated: CSGSGGDEQFF. The chain is built from TRBV20-1 and TRBJ2-1; 9 bases line up with TRBD2. With 7 bases clipped from V and 8 bases from J, the junction kept 3 bases outside the gene matches. This CDR3 has 11 amino acids. Germline loops: CDR1 DFQATT, CDR2 SNEGSKA (reference sequence).

The chain employs TRBV5-1 and TRBJ1-3; 7 nucleotides line up with TRBD1. The germline CDR1 and CDR2 sequences are SGHRS and YFSETQ. V trimming: 4 bases; J trimming: 3 bases; junction bases outside the gene matches: 4. The CDR3 has 14 amino acids. CDR3 loop: CASSPGTVGNTIYF. CDR3 bases: TGCGCCAGCAGCCCCGGGACAGTTGGAAACACCATATATTTT.

The chain employs TRBV7-2 and TRBJ2-7; D possibly corresponds to TRBD1 (6 bases). The CDR3 covers 14 residues. The V end lost 3 bases, the J end lost 1 base, and 10 bases lay between the germline ends. Germline CDR1 is SGHTA and CDR2 is FQGNSA. The DNA for the CDR3 is TGTGCCAGCAGCTTGAACAGGGAGTCCTACGAGCAGTACTTC. Protein: CASSLNRESYEQYF.

The rearrangement links TRBV6-5 to TRBJ1-2; D may be TRBD1 (5 bases). Trimming removed 7 bases at V and 5 bases at J, with 11 bases between. This CDR3 spans 12 amino acids. CDR1 and CDR2 (germline): MNHEY, SVGAGI. CDR3 amino acids: CASTRGVYGYTF. As DNA, the CDR3 is TGTGCCAGCACCCGGGGGGTGTATGGCTACACCTTC.

This chain uses TRBV7-9 with TRBJ2-3, with D unclear. Germline V gene lookup returns CDR1 SEHNR and CDR2 FQNEAQ (reference sequence). The CDR3 is 16 amino acids. With 1 base removed from V and 0 bases from J, the gap between germline ends came to 11 bases. CDR3 bases: TGTGCCAGCAGCTTAGTCAGGTTGACTAGCACAGATACGCAGTATTTT. Translation: CASSLVRLTSTDTQYF.

The chain couples TRBV29-1 to TRBJ1-3; D remains unclear. The V end was cut by 6 bases, the J end by 7 bases, with 19 bases between. The CDR3 has 14 residues. The germline CDR1 and CDR2 sequences are SQVTM and ANQGSEA. CDR3 nucleotide sequence: TGCAGCGTCGCCGGGTCCAGTGATAGTAACACCATATATTTT. Encoded protein: CSVAGSSDSNTIYF. Supplemented by reference TRBV29-1 and TRBJ1-3, the full variable domain reads SAVISQKPSRDICQRGTSLTIQCQVDSQVTMMFWYRQQPGQSLTLIATANQGSEATYESGFVIDKFPISRPNLTFSTLTVSNMSPEDSSIYLCSVAGSSDSNTIYFGEGSWLTVV.

This rearrangement joins TRBV7-2 to TRBJ1-5; D may be TRBD1 (5 bases). The V gene's germline CDR1 is SGHTA and CDR2 FQGNSA. This CDR3 contains 13 residues. Trimming took off 4 bases at V and 7 bases at J, with 11 bases between the two ends. The CDR3 loop reads CASSSRGTQPQHF. The CDR3 DNA sequence: TGTGCCAGCAGCTCCCGAGGGACGCAGCCCCAGCATTTT.

Many counts were recorded for this clone. The V gene is TRBV19, the J gene TRBJ1-1; TRBD1 is a possible D gene (5 bases). In germline, CDR1 is LNHDA, CDR2 SQIVND (reference sequence). The V end was cut by 4 bases, the J end by 9 bases, with 15 bases between. The length of the CDR3 is 13 residues. CDR3 bases: TGTGCCAGTAGTAGTGACGCACGGGACCAAGCTTTCTTT. Protein: CASSSDARDQAFF.

This clone showed up just a few times. V usage is TRBV7-2 and J usage is TRBJ1-2, with 8 bases that match TRBD1. The CDR3 contains 14 residues. Germline CDR1 is SGHTA and CDR2 is FQGNSA. The V and J ends lost 5 bases and 3 bases, in that order; junction bases with no gene match: 5. Here the CDR3 reads CASSDGQGDYGYTF. CDR3 sequence (DNA): TGTGCCAGCAGCGACGGACAGGGAGACTATGGCTACACCTTC.

The chain carries TRBV30 and TRBJ2-3, with 7 bases identical to TRBD1. The junction had 11 bases not matched to a gene; V was cut back by 0 bases and J by 2 bases. CDR3 length equals 17 residues. Germline CDR1 and CDR2: GTSNPN and SVGIG (reference sequence). The CDR3 loop is CAWSVRGGTGDTDTQYF. The CDR3 DNA follows: TGTGCCTGGAGTGTACGTGGGGGCACAGGGGACACAGATACGCAGTATTTT.

CDR3 nucleotide sequence: TGTGCCTGGAGTGGGAGGGACATTTCGAACACTGAAGCTTTCTTT. This translates into CAWSGRDISNTEAFF. This rearrangement joins TRBV30 to TRBJ1-1; D might be TRBD1 (6 bases). CDR1 and CDR2 (germline): GTSNPN, SVGIG (reference sequence). The CDR3 is made up of 15 amino acids. V lost 1 base and J lost 1, with 13 bases in between.